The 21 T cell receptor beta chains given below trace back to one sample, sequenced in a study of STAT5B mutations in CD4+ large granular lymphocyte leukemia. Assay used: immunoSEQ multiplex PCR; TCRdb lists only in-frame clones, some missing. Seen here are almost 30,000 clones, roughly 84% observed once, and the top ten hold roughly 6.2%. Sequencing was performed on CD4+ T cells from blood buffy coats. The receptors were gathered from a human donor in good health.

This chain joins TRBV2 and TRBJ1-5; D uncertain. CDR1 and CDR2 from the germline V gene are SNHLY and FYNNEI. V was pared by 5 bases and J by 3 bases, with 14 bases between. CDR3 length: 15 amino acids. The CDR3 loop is CASSIEGPINQPQHF. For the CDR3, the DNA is TGTGCCAGCAGTATCGAGGGCCCAATCAATCAGCCCCAGCATTTT.

CDR3 sequence reads: CSAEPRQGTDTQYF. The CDR3 DNA follows: TGCAGCGCCGAACCAAGACAGGGCACAGATACGCAGTATTTT. The chain has TRBV29-1 and TRBJ2-3; possible D gene TRBD1, 6 bases. V was clipped by 7 bases and J by 1 base, with 15 bases between them. Germline-derived CDR1 and CDR2 are SQVTM and ANQGSEA. The CDR3 totals 14 residues.

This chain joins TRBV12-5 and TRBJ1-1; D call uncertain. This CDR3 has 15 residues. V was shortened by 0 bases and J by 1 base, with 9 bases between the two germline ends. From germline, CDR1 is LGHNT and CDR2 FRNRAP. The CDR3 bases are TGTGCTAGTGGTTTGGTACTCGGCGAGAACACTGAAGCTTTCTTT. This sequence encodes CASGLVLGENTEAFF.

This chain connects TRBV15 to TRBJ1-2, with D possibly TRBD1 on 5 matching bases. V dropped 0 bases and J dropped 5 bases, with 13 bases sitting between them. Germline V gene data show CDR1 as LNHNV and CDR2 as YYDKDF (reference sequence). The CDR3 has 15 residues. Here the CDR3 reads CATSRDPRTQYGYTF. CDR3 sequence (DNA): TGTGCCACCAGCAGAGATCCGCGGACACAATATGGCTACACCTTC.

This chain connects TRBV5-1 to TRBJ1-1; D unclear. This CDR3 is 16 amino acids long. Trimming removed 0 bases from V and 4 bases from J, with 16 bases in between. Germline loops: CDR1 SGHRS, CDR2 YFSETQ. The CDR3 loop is CASSLGLSATLTEAFF. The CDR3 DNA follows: TGCGCCAGCAGCTTGGGATTATCGGCGACTCTCACTGAAGCTTTCTTT.

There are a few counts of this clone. The CDR3: CASSPIRGMNTEAFF. CDR3 nucleotides: TGTGCCAGCTCACCAATTCGGGGTATGAACACTGAAGCTTTCTTT. This chain joins TRBV18 and TRBJ1-1, with D unclear. This CDR3 spans 15 amino acids. Germline V gives CDR1 KGHSH, CDR2 LQKENI. Trimming left V 2 bases short and J 0 bases short, with 10 bases between.

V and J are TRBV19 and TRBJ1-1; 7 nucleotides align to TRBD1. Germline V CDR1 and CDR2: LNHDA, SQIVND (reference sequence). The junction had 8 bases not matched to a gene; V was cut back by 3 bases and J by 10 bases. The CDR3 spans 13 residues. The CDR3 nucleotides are TGTGCCAGTAGTATTGGACAGGAGGGAGTAGCTTTCTTT. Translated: CASSIGQEGVAFF.

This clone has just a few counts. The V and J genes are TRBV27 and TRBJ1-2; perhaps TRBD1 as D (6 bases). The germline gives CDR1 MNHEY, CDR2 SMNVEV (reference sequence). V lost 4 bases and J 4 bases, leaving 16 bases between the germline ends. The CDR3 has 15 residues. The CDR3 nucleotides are TGTGCCAGCAGTTGGACTAGGGGGGTAGCCTATGGCTACACCTTC. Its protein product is CASSWTRGVAYGYTF.

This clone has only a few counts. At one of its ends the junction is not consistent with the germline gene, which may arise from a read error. This chain's CDR3 is CAISPGYGSPLHF. The CDR3 DNA sequence: TGTGCCATCAGTCCAGGGTACGGTTCACCCCTCCACTTT. The V call is TRBV6-5, the J call TRBJ1-6; possibly TRBD1 for D (5 bases). Germline V CDR1 and CDR2: MNHEY, SVGAGI. The CDR3 extends over 13 amino acids.

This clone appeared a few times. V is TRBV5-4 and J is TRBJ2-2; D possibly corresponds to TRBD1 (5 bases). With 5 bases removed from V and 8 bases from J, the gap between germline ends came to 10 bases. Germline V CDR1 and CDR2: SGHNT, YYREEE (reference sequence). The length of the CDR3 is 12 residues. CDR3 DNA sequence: TGTGCCAGCAGTACACAGGCGGGGGAGCTGTTTTTT. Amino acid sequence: CASSTQAGELFF.

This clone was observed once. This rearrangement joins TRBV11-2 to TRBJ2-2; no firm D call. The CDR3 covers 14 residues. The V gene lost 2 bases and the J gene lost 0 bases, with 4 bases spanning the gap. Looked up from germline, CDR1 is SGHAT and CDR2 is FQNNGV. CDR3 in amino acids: CASSLYTNTGELFF. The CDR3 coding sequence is TGTGCCAGCAGCTTATATACGAACACCGGGGAGCTGTTTTTT.

CDR3 loop: CASSHGGAGNTEAFF. The DNA for the CDR3 is TGTGCCAGCAGTCACGGGGGGGCGGGGAACACTGAAGCTTTCTTT. V gene TRBV6-6 combines with J gene TRBJ1-1, with TRBD1 as a possible D gene (6 bases). Trimming took off 5 bases at V and 1 base at J, with 14 bases between the two ends. Germline CDR1 is MNHNY and CDR2 is SVGAGI (reference sequence). The CDR3 has 15 residues.

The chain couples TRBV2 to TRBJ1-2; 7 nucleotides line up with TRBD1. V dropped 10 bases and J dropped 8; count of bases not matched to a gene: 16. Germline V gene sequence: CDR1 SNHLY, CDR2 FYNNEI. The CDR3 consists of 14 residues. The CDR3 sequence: CAIQPSTGAAGYTF. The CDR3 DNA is TGTGCCATCCAACCCTCTACAGGGGCAGCGGGCTACACCTTC.

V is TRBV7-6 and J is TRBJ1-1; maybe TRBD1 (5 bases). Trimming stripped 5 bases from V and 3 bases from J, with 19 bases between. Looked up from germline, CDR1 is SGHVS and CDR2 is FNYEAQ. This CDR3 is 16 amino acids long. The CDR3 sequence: CASSRRSGLSHTEAFF. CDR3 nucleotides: TGTGCCAGCAGCCGACGGTCGGGACTCAGTCACACTGAAGCTTTCTTT.

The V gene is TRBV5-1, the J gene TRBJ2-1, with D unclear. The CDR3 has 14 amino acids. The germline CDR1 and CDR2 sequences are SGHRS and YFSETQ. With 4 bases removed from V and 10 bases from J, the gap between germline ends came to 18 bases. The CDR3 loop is CASSLDGRVKEQFF. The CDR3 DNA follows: TGCGCCAGCAGCCTCGACGGGCGTGTAAAAGAGCAGTTCTTC.

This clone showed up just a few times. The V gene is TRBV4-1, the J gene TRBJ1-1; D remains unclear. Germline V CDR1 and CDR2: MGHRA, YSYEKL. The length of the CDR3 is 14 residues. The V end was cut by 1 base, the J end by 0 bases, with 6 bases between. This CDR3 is CASSQANLNTEAFF. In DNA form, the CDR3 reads TGCGCCAGCAGCCAAGCAAACCTGAACACTGAAGCTTTCTTT.

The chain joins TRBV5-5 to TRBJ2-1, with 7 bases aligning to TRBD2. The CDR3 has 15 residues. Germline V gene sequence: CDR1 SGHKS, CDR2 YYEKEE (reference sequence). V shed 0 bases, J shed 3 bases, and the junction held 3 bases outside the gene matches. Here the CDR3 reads CASSLGGGFYNEQFF. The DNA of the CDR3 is TGTGCCAGCAGCTTGGGGGGAGGGTTCTACAATGAGCAGTTCTTC.

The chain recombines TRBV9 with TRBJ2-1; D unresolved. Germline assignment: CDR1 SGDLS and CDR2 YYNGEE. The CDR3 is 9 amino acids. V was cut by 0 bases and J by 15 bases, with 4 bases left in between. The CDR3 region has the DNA TGTGCCAGCAGCGTAGCGCCGTTCTTC. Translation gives CASSVAPFF.

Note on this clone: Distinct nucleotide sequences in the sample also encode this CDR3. CDR3 region: CASSLGGLASGELFF. In DNA, the CDR3 is TGCGCCAGCAGCTTGGGTGGACTAGCTTCCGGGGAGCTGTTTTTT. The chain links TRBV5-1 to TRBJ2-2, with 8 bases lining up with TRBD2. Germline V gene sequence: CDR1 SGHRS, CDR2 YFSETQ. J was trimmed by 6 bases and V by 0 bases; bases with no gene match: 4. CDR3 size: 15 residues.

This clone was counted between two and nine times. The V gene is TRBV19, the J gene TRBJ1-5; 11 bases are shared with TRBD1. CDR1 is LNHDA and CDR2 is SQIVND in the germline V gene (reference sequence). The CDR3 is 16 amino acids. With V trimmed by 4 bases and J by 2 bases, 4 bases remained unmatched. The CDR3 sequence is CASSKGTGGGNQPQHF. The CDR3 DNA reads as TGTGCCAGTAGTAAAGGGACAGGGGGTGGCAATCAGCCCCAGCATTTT.

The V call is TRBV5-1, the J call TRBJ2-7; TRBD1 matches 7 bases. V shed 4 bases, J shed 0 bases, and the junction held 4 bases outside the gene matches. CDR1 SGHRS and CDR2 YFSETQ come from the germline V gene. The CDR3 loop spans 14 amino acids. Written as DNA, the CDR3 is TGCGCCAGCAGCCTCCGGGACAGCTCCTACGAGCAGTACTTC. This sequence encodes CASSLRDSSYEQYF.